Below, 24 T cell receptor beta chains from the same sample are listed, as sequenced in a study of T-cell memory formation after mild COVID-19 (dated by TCRdb to 2020 to 2022). Library generation was performed with 5' RACE. The instrument was an Illumina NovaSeq 6000. TCRdb reprocessed the public reads (quality trimming at Q25 with fastp, clone calling with MiXCR) and kept in-frame beta chains. Each CDR3 protein appears once, grouped with its most common genes and DNA. Within this sample are about 150,000 distinct CDR3 sequences, with roughly 13% of them counted one time only. The ten biggest clones cover approximately 3.4% of the sample. Sequences were obtained from PBMCs or a T cell subset sorted from them (not recorded which). The receptors shown here come from a man aged 18 to 29 who had mild COVID-19 (a few samples of this study predate the infection). The sample titles of this study are shuffled in the database, so cell type and time point are left out; the donor was told from shared clones.

This clonotype was counted a few times. The chain is built from TRBV29-1 and TRBJ1-5; weak D call: TRBD1 (5 bases). The length of the CDR3 is 13 residues. Trimming took off 7 bases at V and 6 bases at J, with 16 bases between the two ends. CDR1 and CDR2 from the germline V gene are SQVTM and ANQGSEA. The CDR3, as DNA: TGCAGCGCCCAGAGGGACCTGGGTCAGCCCCAGCATTTT. Amino acid sequence: CSAQRDLGQPQHF. Full variable domain (missing parts from reference TRBV29-1 and TRBJ1-5): SAVISQKPSRDICQRGTSLTIQCQVDSQVTMMFWYRQQPGQSLTLIATANQGSEATYESGFVIDKFPISRPNLTFSTLTVSNMSPEDSSIYLCSAQRDLGQPQHFGDGTRLSIL.

The rearrangement links TRBV18 to TRBJ2-3; D gene unclear. Germline lookup yields CDR1 KGHSH and CDR2 LQKENI. Trimming left V 8 bases short and J 1 base short, with 10 bases between. This CDR3 contains 13 residues. CDR3 loop: CASTRGGTDTQYF. Here the CDR3 DNA reads TGTGCCAGCACACGTGGGGGCACAGATACGCAGTATTTT.

This clonotype has more than one count but fewer than ten. The V and J genes are TRBV11-2 and TRBJ2-1, with 7 positions matching TRBD2. This CDR3 contains 14 residues. Germline loops: CDR1 SGHAT, CDR2 FQNNGV. Trimming cost V 5 bases and J 7 bases; bases outside gene matches: 8. CDR3 nucleotide sequence: TGTGCCAGCAGCCAGGACTGGGGGGGGAATGAGCAGTTCTTC. Translated, it gives CASSQDWGGNEQFF.

The V call is TRBV11-3, the J call TRBJ2-3, with unresolved D. CDR1 and CDR2 (germline): SGHNT, YENEEA. This CDR3 spans 13 amino acids. V lost 4 bases and J 4 bases, leaving 9 bases between the germline ends. The CDR3 here is CASSSTFADTQYF. DNA of the CDR3: TGTGCCAGCAGCTCGACCTTCGCAGATACGCAGTATTTT.

The V gene is TRBV9, the J gene TRBJ2-1; tentative D call: TRBD2 (6 bases). The V gene's germline CDR1 is SGDLS and CDR2 YYNGEE. The CDR3 sequence is 15 residues long. V lost 3 bases and J 8 bases, leaving 18 bases between the germline ends. CDR3 amino acids: CASSASLLWGDEQFF. CDR3 DNA: TGTGCCAGCAGCGCGAGTCTCCTGTGGGGGGATGAGCAGTTCTTC.

There are a few counts of this clonotype. The chain uses TRBV4-1 and TRBJ1-2; D is ambiguous. Germline CDR1 and CDR2: MGHRA and YSYEKL. The CDR3 length is 14 residues. The V gene lost 4 bases and the J gene lost 2 bases, with 11 bases spanning the gap. CDR3: CASSPRPENYGYTF. The DNA of the CDR3 is TGCGCCAGCAGCCCTCGTCCAGAGAACTATGGCTACACCTTC.

This clonotype was found many times. The rearrangement links TRBV5-1 to TRBJ2-3; unclear D gene. This CDR3 spans 16 amino acids. CDR1 SGHRS and CDR2 YFSETQ come from the germline V gene. V lost 0 bases and J lost 2, with 13 bases in between. This CDR3 is CASSLARGLNTDTQYF. The CDR3 region has the DNA TGCGCCAGCAGCTTGGCCCGCGGCCTCAACACAGATACGCAGTATTTT.

This clonotype was seen ten or more times. V gene TRBV7-9 combines with J gene TRBJ2-1; 10 bases agree with TRBD2. This CDR3 is 16 amino acids long. V was clipped by 2 bases and J by 2 bases; unmatched bases: 3. Germline assignment: CDR1 SEHNR and CDR2 FQNEAQ (reference sequence). The CDR3 DNA follows: TGTGCCAGCAGCTTAAGCCTAGCGGGGGCCTACAATGAGCAGTTCTTC. The encoded protein is CASSLSLAGAYNEQFF.

The chain combines TRBV29-1 with TRBJ2-2; D remains unclear. The V and J ends lost 4 bases and 0 bases respectively, with 6 bases between them. CDR1 and CDR2 from the germline V gene are SQVTM and ANQGSEA. This CDR3 has 13 residues. The CDR3 DNA follows: TGCAGCGTTGGCCAGCCGAACACCGGGGAGCTGTTTTTT. Translation gives CSVGQPNTGELFF.

This clonotype came up a few times. The gene calls are TRBV20-1 and TRBJ1-4; D is ambiguous. CDR3 length: 13 residues. Deletions cut 0 bases from V and 4 bases from J, with 6 bases between. CDR1 is DFQATT, CDR2 SNEGSKA, per germline (reference sequence). The CDR3 is CSARDRLNEKLFF. CDR3 in DNA: TGCAGTGCTAGAGACAGGCTTAATGAAAAACTGTTTTTT.

This clonotype was seen repeatedly, ten times or more. The V gene is TRBV20-1, the J gene TRBJ2-2, with TRBD1 as a possible D gene (6 bases). Germline V CDR1 and CDR2: DFQATT, SNEGSKA (reference sequence). Deletions cut 0 bases from V and 3 bases from J, with 14 bases between. CDR3 length equals 16 residues. CDR3 region: CSARELGDTYTGELFF. CDR3 sequence (DNA): TGCAGTGCTAGAGAATTAGGGGACACGTACACCGGGGAGCTGTTTTTT.

The V call is TRBV5-1, the J call TRBJ1-3; D is uncertain. Germline V gives CDR1 SGHRS, CDR2 YFSETQ. The CDR3 loop spans 16 amino acids. Trimming pared 0 bases from V and 0 bases from J, leaving 10 bases between. CDR3 loop: CASSLVPGYSGNTIYF. The CDR3 bases are TGCGCCAGCAGCTTGGTTCCAGGATACTCTGGAAACACCATATATTTT. The full variable domain, its missing parts supplied by reference TRBV5-1 and TRBJ1-3, is KAGVTQTPRYLIKTRGQQVTLSCSPISGHRSVSWYQQTPGQGLQFLFEYFSETQRNKGNFPGRFSGRQFSNSRSEMNVSTLELGDSALYLCASSLVPGYSGNTIYFGEGSWLTVV.

This chain connects TRBV6-5 to TRBJ2-7; 7 nucleotides match TRBD1. With 8 bases clipped from V and 6 bases from J, the junction kept 16 bases outside the gene matches. Per the germline V gene, CDR1 is MNHEY and CDR2 is SVGAGI. CDR3 length equals 15 residues. Written as DNA, the CDR3 is TGTGCCAGCCTGACCTACAGGGGCGACTTCTCCGAGCAGTACTTC. It encodes CASLTYRGDFSEQYF.

The chain combines TRBV5-1 with TRBJ2-3, with D uncertain. This CDR3 spans 14 amino acids. Trimming shortened V by 0 bases and J by 6 bases, and 11 bases separated the two germline ends. CDR1 and CDR2 from the germline V gene are SGHRS and YFSETQ. CDR3 nucleotide sequence: TGCGCCAGCAGCTTGGAGACCCTGGCGGATACGCAGTATTTT. Translation: CASSLETLADTQYF. Full variable domain (rest looked up from reference TRBV5-1 and TRBJ2-3): KAGVTQTPRYLIKTRGQQVTLSCSPISGHRSVSWYQQTPGQGLQFLFEYFSETQRNKGNFPGRFSGRQFSNSRSEMNVSTLELGDSALYLCASSLETLADTQYFGPGTRLTVL.

This clonotype was found many times. The J gene is TRBJ2-3, the V gene TRBV3-1; perhaps TRBD2 as D (5 bases). The germline gives CDR1 LGHDT, CDR2 YNNKEL (reference sequence). V lost 1 base and J lost 7, with 12 bases in between. The CDR3 has 14 amino acids. CDR3 amino acids: CASSQAEAVYTQYF. CDR3 coding DNA: TGTGCCAGCAGCCAAGCGGAGGCCGTATATACGCAGTATTTT.

This clonotype showed up just a few times. V is TRBV4-3 and J is TRBJ2-3; TRBD1 aligns across 11 bases. Germline V lookup: CDR1 LGHNA, CDR2 YSLEER. CDR3 length: 16 residues. Trimming removed 6 bases from V and 5 bases from J; junction bases left unmatched: 10. This CDR3 reads CASSLMDRGRGDTQYF. The DNA for the CDR3 is TGCGCCAGCAGTCTCATGGACAGGGGGCGTGGAGATACGCAGTATTTT.

This clonotype was seen only a few times. The CDR3 loop reads CASSSRQAVATNEKLFF. The CDR3 region has the DNA TGTGCCAGCAGCTCGAGACAGGCGGTTGCAACTAATGAAAAACTGTTTTTT. V usage is TRBV7-9 and J usage is TRBJ1-4; D may be TRBD1 (6 bases). CDR3 size: 17 residues. Germline V gene data show CDR1 as SEHNR and CDR2 as FQNEAQ (reference sequence). With 4 bases removed from V and 0 bases from J, the gap between germline ends came to 15 bases. The whole variable domain, filled in from reference TRBV7-9 and TRBJ1-4, reads DTGVSQNPRHKITKRGQNVTFRCDPISEHNRLYWYRQTLGQGPEFLTYFQNEAQLEKSRLLSDRFSAERPKGSFSTLEIQRTEQGDSAMYLCASSSRQAVATNEKLFFGSGTQLSVL.

The chain combines TRBV7-3 with TRBJ2-2; perhaps D is TRBD1 or TRBD2 (5 bases each). The V gene's germline CDR1 is SGHTA and CDR2 FQGTGA. CDR3 length equals 15 residues. Deletions cut 1 base from V and 10 bases from J, with 16 bases between. The CDR3 DNA sequence: TGTGCCAGCAGCTTAATCTCGGGACCCCCGGCGGAGCTGTTTTTT. Protein product: CASSLISGPPAELFF.

This clonotype was observed a handful of times. The chain links TRBV4-2 to TRBJ1-6; possibly TRBD1 for D (6 bases). Trimming cost V 7 bases and J 5 bases, with 27 bases left between them. Germline lookup yields CDR1 LGHNA and CDR2 YNFKEQ. The CDR3 totals 19 residues. The CDR3 bases are TGTGCCAGCAAACCCGACGAACGCAGGCAGGGGTTCCATAATTCACCCCTCCACTTT. Translation gives CASKPDERRQGFHNSPLHF.

This clonotype was detected only a few times. The chain carries TRBV5-1 and TRBJ1-4; no definite D call. Trimming pared 0 bases from V and 4 bases from J, leaving 4 bases between. The length of the CDR3 is 13 residues. Per the germline V gene, CDR1 is SGHRS and CDR2 is YFSETQ. The CDR3 sequence: CASSLVGNEKLFF. CDR3 bases: TGCGCCAGCAGCTTGGTCGGTAATGAAAAACTGTTTTTT.

The V call is TRBV2, the J call TRBJ1-4; 8 bases agree with TRBD1. The germline V gene has CDR1 SNHLY and CDR2 FYNNEI. The CDR3 runs to 13 residues. V was clipped by 9 bases and J by 7 bases; unmatched bases: 7. DNA of the CDR3: TGTGCCAGTGGAGGGCAGGGGGCTGAAAAACTGTTTTTT. As protein: CASGGQGAEKLFF.

This clonotype turned up a few times. The V call is TRBV5-1, the J call TRBJ2-5; D unclear. The ends were cut back, 3 bases at V and 1 base at J, with 10 bases in the middle. This CDR3 is 14 amino acids long. The germline gives CDR1 SGHRS, CDR2 YFSETQ. CDR3 sequence: CASSSGSTQETQYF. Written as DNA, the CDR3 is TGCGCCAGCAGCTCCGGAAGTACCCAAGAGACCCAGTACTTC.

In its sample, this clonotype was seen a few times. This rearrangement joins TRBV29-1 to TRBJ1-1; 7 bases are shared with TRBD1. The CDR3 contains 13 residues. With V trimmed by 5 bases and J by 4 bases, 7 bases remained unmatched. The germline V gene has CDR1 SQVTM and CDR2 ANQGSEA. CDR3 DNA: TGCAGCGTTTCACCCAGGGGGGGCACTGAAGCTTTCTTT. Translating gives CSVSPRGGTEAFF.

In this sample, this clonotype turned up a few times. The rearrangement links TRBV2 to TRBJ2-7, with TRBD1 as a possible D gene (5 bases). Trimming pared 8 bases from V and 0 bases from J, leaving 8 bases between. From germline, CDR1 is SNHLY and CDR2 FYNNEI. This CDR3 has 12 amino acids. This CDR3 is CASGANSYEQYF. The CDR3, as DNA: TGTGCCAGCGGGGCAAACTCCTACGAGCAGTACTTC.